Each of the 13 T cell receptor beta chains below was sequenced from the same sample in a study of shared clonotypes between healthy human individuals. CD8 cells regarded as naive lacked CD45RO, were positively chosen for CCR7, and omitted terminally differentiated effector memory CD45RA+ cells. The method was immunoSEQ multiplex PCR; TCRdb's version includes in-frame clones alone and lacks a portion of them. This table holds millions of clones, around 96% found once. Sequencing was done on a sample of naive CD8+ T cells sorted from blood. The receptor set was obtained from a young man in good health.

The J gene is TRBJ2-5, the V gene TRBV14; 12 bases agree with TRBD2. Germline V gives CDR1 SGHDN, CDR2 FVKESK. The CDR3 consists of 17 residues. With 3 bases clipped from V and 4 bases from J, the junction kept 9 bases outside the gene matches. CDR3 DNA: TGTGCCAGCAGCCAGCTCGATCTAGCGGGGGGGCGAGAGACCCAGTACTTC. Translating gives CASSQLDLAGGRETQYF.

The chain combines TRBV29-1 with TRBJ1-1; 8 bases agree with TRBD1. This CDR3 spans 13 amino acids. V lost 4 bases, J lost 7 bases, and 8 bases stayed unmatched. In germline, CDR1 is SQVTM, CDR2 ANQGSEA. The CDR3, as DNA: TGCAGCGTTGCAACCGGGACAGGCATTGAAGCTTTCTTT. This translates into CSVATGTGIEAFF.

CDR3 amino acids: CASSPLTGDAQYF. CDR3 DNA: TGTGCCAGCAGTCCCCTAACAGGGGACGCGCAGTACTTC. This chain connects TRBV28 to TRBJ2-7; 7 bases fit TRBD1. This CDR3 comprises 13 residues. From germline, CDR1 is MDHEN and CDR2 SYDVKM. Trimming at V came to 5 bases and at J to 9 bases, leaving 10 bases not matched to a gene.

The chain carries TRBV9 and TRBJ2-7; D may match TRBD1 or TRBD2 (5 bases each). The V end was cut by 0 bases, the J end by 0 bases, with 13 bases between. The CDR3 is 16 residues long. Germline-derived CDR1 and CDR2 are SGDLS and YYNGEE. The CDR3: CASSVAGTGGSYEQYF. CDR3 coding DNA: TGTGCCAGCAGCGTAGCCGGGACGGGCGGCTCCTACGAGCAGTACTTC.

This rearrangement joins TRBV7-9 to TRBJ2-5; D call uncertain. The germline CDR1 and CDR2 sequences are SEHNR and FQNEAQ (reference sequence). V dropped 4 bases and J dropped 2 bases, with 11 bases sitting between them. The CDR3 has 14 residues. CDR3 residues: CASSSQSPQETQYF. CDR3 sequence (DNA): TGTGCCAGCAGCTCTCAGAGCCCGCAAGAGACCCAGTACTTC.

J is TRBJ2-3 and V is TRBV5-1; 9 bases fit TRBD2. V shed 4 bases, J shed 11 bases, and the junction held 14 bases outside the gene matches. Per germline, CDR1 SGHRS and CDR2 YFSETQ. This CDR3 is built from 15 residues. CDR3 protein: CASSSLASGEGKQYF. The CDR3 DNA follows: TGCGCCAGCAGCAGTTTGGCTAGCGGGGAGGGTAAGCAGTATTTT.

The chain couples TRBV7-9 to TRBJ1-1, with D unclear. Germline CDR1 is SEHNR and CDR2 is FQNEAQ (reference sequence). V shed 5 bases and J shed 10 bases, with 11 bases lying between them. The CDR3 loop spans 11 amino acids. The CDR3 is CASSPRESAFF. The CDR3 DNA is TGTGCCAGCAGCCCACGGGAATCAGCTTTCTTT. Using reference TRBV7-9 and TRBJ1-1 for the parts outside the CDR3, the full variable domain is DTGVSQNPRHKITKRGQNVTFRCDPISEHNRLYWYRQTLGQGPEFLTYFQNEAQLEKSRLLSDRFSAERPKGSFSTLEIQRTEQGDSAMYLCASSPRESAFFGQGTRLTVV.

Concerning this clone: Other nucleotide sequences from this sample produce the same CDR3. The rearrangement joins TRBV29-1 to TRBJ1-1; no reliable D call. The CDR3 length is 11 residues. Trimming removed 2 bases at V and 1 base at J, with 2 bases between. Germline CDR1 reads SQVTM; CDR2 reads ANQGSEA. CDR3 DNA: TGCAGCGTTGAACAGAACACTGAAGCTTTCTTT. Its protein product is CSVEQNTEAFF.

The rearrangement joins TRBV27 to TRBJ2-7; either TRBD1 or TRBD2 may fit D (5 bases each). The CDR3 extends over 16 amino acids. V shed 5 bases and J shed 4 bases, with 21 bases lying between them. Germline V lookup: CDR1 MNHEY, CDR2 SMNVEV (reference sequence). The CDR3: CASSPSVGEELYEQYF. DNA for the CDR3: TGTGCCAGCAGTCCCTCTGTGGGGGAAGAATTATACGAGCAGTACTTC.

V is TRBV9 and J is TRBJ2-7; D ambiguous. The germline V and J ends were trimmed by 3 bases and 0 bases, with 10 bases remaining between them. Germline V gives CDR1 SGDLS, CDR2 YYNGEE. This CDR3 region has 14 residues. The CDR3 is CASSEVDISYEQYF. CDR3 sequence (DNA): TGTGCCAGCAGCGAAGTAGATATCTCCTACGAGCAGTACTTC.

Turning to this clone: The same CDR3 arises from other DNA sequences in this sample as well. The chain couples TRBV6-5 to TRBJ1-1, with D unclear. CDR1 and CDR2 from the germline V gene are MNHEY and SVGAGI. Trimming took 0 bases from V and 4 from J, leaving 9 bases between them. The CDR3 has 14 residues. CDR3 DNA: TGTGCCAGCAGTTACTCAGAGGGAGCCACTGAAGCTTTCTTT. It encodes CASSYSEGATEAFF.

This chain connects TRBV5-1 to TRBJ2-3; D might be TRBD2 (6 bases). The V gene lost 0 bases and the J gene lost 1 base, with 12 bases spanning the gap. The CDR3 contains 16 residues. Germline lookup yields CDR1 SGHRS and CDR2 YFSETQ. In DNA form, the CDR3 reads TGCGCCAGCAGCTTGGCGGGGGTAATGGGCACAGATACGCAGTATTTT. Amino acid sequence: CASSLAGVMGTDTQYF.

The gene calls are TRBV2 and TRBJ2-2; TRBD1 agrees at 10 bases. CDR3 length equals 16 residues. V lost 4 bases to trimming and J lost 4 bases; unmatched junction nucleotides: 6. Germline-derived CDR1 and CDR2 are SNHLY and FYNNEI. The CDR3: CASSGWDRGSTGELFF. The CDR3 nucleotides read TGTGCCAGCAGTGGGTGGGACAGGGGCTCCACCGGGGAGCTGTTTTTT.